This TCR beta chain derives from a study of cytotoxic CD8 clonotypes in ibrutinib-treated CLL. The wider study: Investigators reported 25 or so partial and 2 complete responses; after median 68 months, about 15 patients remained remitted and about 12 progressed. Averaging across samples gave around 260,000 productive templates and approximately 87,000 productive rearrangements. Whole-study findings and limits: Public clonotypes, found uncommonly, either contracted or stayed stable on treatment.

Notes on this clone: What it binds is not known.

Clones were read by immunoSEQ multiplex PCR, and TCRdb kept only the in-frame ones, dropping some. The table lists about 130,000 clones, 80% to 90% of them singletons. The CDR3 consists of 13 residues. From germline, CDR1 is LNHDA and CDR2 SQIVND (reference sequence). Deletions cut 4 bases from V and 6 bases from J, with 10 bases between. The clonotype was recovered from a human donor with chronic lymphocytic leukemia. The chain recombines TRBV19 with TRBJ1-5; D not certain. Sample: PBMCs, taken after 24 months of ibrutinib treatment. The CDR3 spells CASSTRRAQPQHF. Written as DNA, the CDR3 is TGTGCCAGTAGTACACGTCGGGCTCAGCCCCAGCATTTT.